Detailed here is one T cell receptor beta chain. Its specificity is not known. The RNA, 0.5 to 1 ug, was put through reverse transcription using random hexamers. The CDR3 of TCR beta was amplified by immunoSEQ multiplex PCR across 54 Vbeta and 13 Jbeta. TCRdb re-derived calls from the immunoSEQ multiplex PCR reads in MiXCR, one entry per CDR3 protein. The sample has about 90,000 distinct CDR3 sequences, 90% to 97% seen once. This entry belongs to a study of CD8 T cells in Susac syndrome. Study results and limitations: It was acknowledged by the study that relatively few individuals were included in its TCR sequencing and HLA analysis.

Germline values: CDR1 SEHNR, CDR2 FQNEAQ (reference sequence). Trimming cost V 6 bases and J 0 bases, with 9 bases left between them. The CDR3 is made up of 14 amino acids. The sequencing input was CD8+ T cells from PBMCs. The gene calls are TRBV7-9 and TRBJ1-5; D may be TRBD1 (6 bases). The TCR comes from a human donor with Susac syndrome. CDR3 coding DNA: TGTGCCAGCAGTCGAGGGGGTAGCAATCAGCCCCAGCATTTT. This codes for CASSRGGSNQPQHF.